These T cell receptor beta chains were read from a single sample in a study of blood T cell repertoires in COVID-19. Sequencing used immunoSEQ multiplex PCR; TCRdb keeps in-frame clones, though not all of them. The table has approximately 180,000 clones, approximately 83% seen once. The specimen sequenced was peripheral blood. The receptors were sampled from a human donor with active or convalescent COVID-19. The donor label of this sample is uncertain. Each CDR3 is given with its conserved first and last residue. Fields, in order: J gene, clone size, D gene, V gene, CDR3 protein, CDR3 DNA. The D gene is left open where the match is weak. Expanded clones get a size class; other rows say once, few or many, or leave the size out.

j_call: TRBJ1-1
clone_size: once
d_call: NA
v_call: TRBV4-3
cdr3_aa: CASSQTGNVGADTEAFF
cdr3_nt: TGCGCCAGCAGCCAAACAGGGAACGTGGGGGCGGACACTGAAGCTTTCTTT

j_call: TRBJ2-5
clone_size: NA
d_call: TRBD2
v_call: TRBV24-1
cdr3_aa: CATSDPAGEVQETQYF
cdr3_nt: TGTGCCACCAGTGATCCAGCGGGGGAAGTGCAAGAGACCCAGTACTTC

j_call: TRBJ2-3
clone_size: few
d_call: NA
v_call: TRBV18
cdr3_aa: CASSRNRLITDTQYF
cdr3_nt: TGTGCCAGCTCACGCAACCGACTGATCACAGATACGCAGTATTTT

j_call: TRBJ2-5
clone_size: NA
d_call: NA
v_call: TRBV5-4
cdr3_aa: CASSHQGTSETQYF
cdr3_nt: TGTGCCAGCAGCCACCAGGGCACATCAGAGACCCAGTACTTC

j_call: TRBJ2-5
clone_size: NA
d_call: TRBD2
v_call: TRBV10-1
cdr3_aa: CASSDSGRQETQYF
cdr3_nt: TGCGCCAGCAGTGATAGCGGGAGGCAAGAGACCCAGTACTTC

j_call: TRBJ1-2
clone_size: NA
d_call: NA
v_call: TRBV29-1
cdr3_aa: CSVGRDYGYTF
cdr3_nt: TGCAGCGTTGGGAGGGACTATGGCTACACCTTC

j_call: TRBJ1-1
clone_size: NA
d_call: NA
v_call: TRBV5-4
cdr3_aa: CASSFGSLKGEAFF
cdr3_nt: TGTGCCAGCAGCTTCGGGTCCCTTAAAGGAGAAGCTTTCTTT

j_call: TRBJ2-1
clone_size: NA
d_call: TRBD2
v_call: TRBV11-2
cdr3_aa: CASTPLRGYNEQFF
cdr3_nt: TGTGCCAGCACCCCACTGCGGGGGTACAATGAGCAGTTCTTC

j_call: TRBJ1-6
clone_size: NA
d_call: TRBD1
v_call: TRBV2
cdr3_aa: CASRAGGGSPLHF
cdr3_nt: TGTGCCAGCCGGGCAGGGGGCGGATCACCCCTCCACTTT

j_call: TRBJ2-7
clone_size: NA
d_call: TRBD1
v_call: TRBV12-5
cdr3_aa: CASGLAGTGKYEQYF
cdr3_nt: TGTGCTAGTGGTTTGGCCGGGACAGGGAAATACGAGCAGTACTTC

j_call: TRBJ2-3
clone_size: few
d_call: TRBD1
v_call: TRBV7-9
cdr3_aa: CASSFSGRGHTDTQYF
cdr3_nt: TGTGCCAGCAGCTTCTCCGGTAGGGGGCACACAGATACGCAGTATTTT

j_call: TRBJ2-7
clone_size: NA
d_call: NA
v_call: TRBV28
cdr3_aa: CASSPEGASSSYEQYF
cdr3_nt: TGTGCCAGCAGTCCCGAAGGGGCCTCTAGCTCCTACGAGCAGTACTTC

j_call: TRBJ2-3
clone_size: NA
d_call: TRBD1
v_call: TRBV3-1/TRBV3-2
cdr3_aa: CASSAYGQARTDTQYF
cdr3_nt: TGTGCCAGCAGCGCGTATGGACAGGCCCGCACAGATACGCAGTATTTT

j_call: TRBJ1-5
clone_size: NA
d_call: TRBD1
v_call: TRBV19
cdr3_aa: CASGGGLGNQPQHF
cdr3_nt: TGTGCCAGTGGAGGGGGCCTAGGCAATCAGCCCCAGCATTTT

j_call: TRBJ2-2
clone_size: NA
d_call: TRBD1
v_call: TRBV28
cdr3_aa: CASRDRNTGELFF
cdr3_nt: TGTGCCAGCCGGGACAGAAACACCGGGGAGCTGTTTTTT

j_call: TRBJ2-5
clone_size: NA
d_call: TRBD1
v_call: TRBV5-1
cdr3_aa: CASSSGQRNQETQYF
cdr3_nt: TGCGCCAGCAGCTCGGGACAGAGAAACCAAGAGACCCAGTACTTC

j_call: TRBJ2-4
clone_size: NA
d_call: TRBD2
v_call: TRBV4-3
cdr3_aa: CASSQGLAGNIQYF
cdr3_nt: TGCGCCAGCAGCCAAGGACTAGCCGGAAACATTCAGTACTTC

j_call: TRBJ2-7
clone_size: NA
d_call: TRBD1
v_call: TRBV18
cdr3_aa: CASSEGAAYEQYF
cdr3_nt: TGTGCCAGCTCAGAGGGGGCCGCCTACGAGCAGTACTTC

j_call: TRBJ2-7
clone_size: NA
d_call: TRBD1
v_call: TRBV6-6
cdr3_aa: CASSLDRVHEQYF
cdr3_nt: TGTGCCAGCAGTTTGGACAGGGTCCACGAGCAGTACTTC

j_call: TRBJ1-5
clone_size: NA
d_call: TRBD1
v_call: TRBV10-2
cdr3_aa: CASSESGAGGYQPQHF
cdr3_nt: TGCGCCAGCAGTGAGTCCGGCGCAGGGGGATATCAGCCCCAGCATTTT

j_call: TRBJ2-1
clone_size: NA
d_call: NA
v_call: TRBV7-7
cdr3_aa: CASSHEGGAHYHEQFF
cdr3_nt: TGTGCCAGCAGCCACGAGGGGGGGGCCCATTATCATGAGCAGTTCTTC

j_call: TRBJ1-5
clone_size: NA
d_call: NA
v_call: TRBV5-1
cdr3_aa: CASRERPYSNQPQHF
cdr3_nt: TGCGCCAGCAGGGAGAGACCATATAGCAATCAGCCCCAGCATTTT

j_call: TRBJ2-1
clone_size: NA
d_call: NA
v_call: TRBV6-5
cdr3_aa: CASSYSFSDREQFF
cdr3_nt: TGTGCCAGCAGTTACTCTTTCTCTGACAGAGAGCAGTTCTTC

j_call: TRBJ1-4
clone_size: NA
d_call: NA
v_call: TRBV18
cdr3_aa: CASSRLTGTTNEKLFF
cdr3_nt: TGTGCCAGCTCACGCTTGACGGGGACAACTAATGAAAAACTGTTTTTT

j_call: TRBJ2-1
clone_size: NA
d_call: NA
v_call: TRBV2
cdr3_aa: CASSDLVNEQFF
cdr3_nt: TGTGCCAGCAGTGACCTCGTCAATGAGCAGTTCTTC

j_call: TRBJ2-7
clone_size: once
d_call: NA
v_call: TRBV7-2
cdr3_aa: CASSKTGGAYEQYF
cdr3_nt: TGTGCCAGCAGCAAAACAGGGGGGGCCTACGAGCAGTACTTC

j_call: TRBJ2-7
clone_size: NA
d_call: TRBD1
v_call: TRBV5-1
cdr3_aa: CASSSLAQGDPYEQYF
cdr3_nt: TGCGCCAGCAGCTCCCTCGCTCAGGGGGATCCCTACGAGCAGTACTTC

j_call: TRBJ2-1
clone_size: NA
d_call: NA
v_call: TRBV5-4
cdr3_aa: CASTRGLRSSLGVNEQFF
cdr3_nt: TGTGCCAGCACGCGGGGACTCCGCAGTTCCCTGGGGGTTAATGAGCAGTTCTTC

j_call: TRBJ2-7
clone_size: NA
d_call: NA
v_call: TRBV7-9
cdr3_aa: CASSLDSGTAGQYF
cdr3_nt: TGTGCCAGCAGCTTAGATTCCGGCACCGCGGGGCAGTACTTC

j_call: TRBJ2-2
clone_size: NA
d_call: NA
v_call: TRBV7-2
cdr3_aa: CASSLKGGVHTGELFF
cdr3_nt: TGTGCCAGCAGCTTGAAAGGGGGGGTGCACACCGGGGAGCTGTTTTTT

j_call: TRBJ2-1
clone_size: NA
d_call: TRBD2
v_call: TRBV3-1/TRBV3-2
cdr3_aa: CASSQDGLAGGNEQFF
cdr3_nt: TGTGCCAGCAGCCAAGATGGGCTAGCGGGGGGGAATGAGCAGTTCTTC

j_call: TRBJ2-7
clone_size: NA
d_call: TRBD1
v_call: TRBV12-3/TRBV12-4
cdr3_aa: CASSLDRANEQYF
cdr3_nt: TGTGCCAGCAGTTTGGACAGGGCAAACGAGCAGTACTTC

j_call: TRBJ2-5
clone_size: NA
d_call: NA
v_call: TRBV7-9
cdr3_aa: CASSPKGGRETQYF
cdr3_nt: TGTGCCAGCAGCCCGAAGGGGGGGCGAGAGACCCAGTACTTC

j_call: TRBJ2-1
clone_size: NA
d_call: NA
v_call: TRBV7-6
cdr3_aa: CASSLENSGTEQFF
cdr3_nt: TGTGCCAGCAGCTTAGAGAACTCGGGTACGGAGCAGTTCTTC

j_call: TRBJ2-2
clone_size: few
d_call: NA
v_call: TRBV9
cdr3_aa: CASTQGAGSRRAGELFF
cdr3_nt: NA

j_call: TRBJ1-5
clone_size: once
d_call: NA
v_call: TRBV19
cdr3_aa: CASSGGFNQPQHF
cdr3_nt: TGTGCCAGTAGTGGGGGCTTCAATCAGCCCCAGCATTTT

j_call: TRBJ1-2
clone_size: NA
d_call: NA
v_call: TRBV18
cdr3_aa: CASSPQGRDGGYGYTF
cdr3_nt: TGTGCCAGCTCACCACAAGGCCGAGACGGAGGCTATGGCTACACCTTC

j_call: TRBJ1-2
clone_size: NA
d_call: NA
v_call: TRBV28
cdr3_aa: CASSGAPFPGYTF
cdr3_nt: TGTGCCAGCAGTGGGGCTCCCTTCCCTGGCTACACCTTC

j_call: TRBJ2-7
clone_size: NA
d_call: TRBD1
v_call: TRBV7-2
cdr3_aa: CASSKDPGQGAQYF
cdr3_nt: TGTGCCAGCAGCAAAGACCCGGGACAGGGCGCTCAGTACTTC

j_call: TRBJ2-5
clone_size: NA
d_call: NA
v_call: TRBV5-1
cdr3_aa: CASSLSQGQETQYF
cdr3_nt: TGCGCCAGCAGCTTGAGCCAGGGGCAAGAGACCCAGTACTTC

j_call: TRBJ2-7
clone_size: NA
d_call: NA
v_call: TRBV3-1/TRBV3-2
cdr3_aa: CASSQPNAAIWPPYEQYF
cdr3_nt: TGTGCCAGCAGCCAACCCAATGCGGCCATCTGGCCCCCCTACGAGCAGTACTTC

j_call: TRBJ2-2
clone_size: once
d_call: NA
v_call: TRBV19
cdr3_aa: CASRGGRTGELFF
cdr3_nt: TGTGCCAGTAGGGGGGGACGGACCGGGGAGCTGTTTTTT

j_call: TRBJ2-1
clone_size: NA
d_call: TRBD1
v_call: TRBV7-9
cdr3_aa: CASNPLQGATDNEQFF
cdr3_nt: TGTGCCAGCAACCCTCTACAGGGGGCGACAGACAATGAGCAGTTCTTC

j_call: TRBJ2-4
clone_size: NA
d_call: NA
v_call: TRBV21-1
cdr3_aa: CASSKALGQGVRAKNIQYF
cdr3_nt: TGTGCCAGCAGCAAAGCGCTTGGACAGGGGGTCAGAGCCAAAAACATTCAGTACTTC

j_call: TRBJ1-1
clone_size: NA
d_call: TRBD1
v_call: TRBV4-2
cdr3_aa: CASSPRTGRTEAFF
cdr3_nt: TGTGCCAGCAGCCCCCGGACAGGAAGGACTGAAGCTTTCTTT

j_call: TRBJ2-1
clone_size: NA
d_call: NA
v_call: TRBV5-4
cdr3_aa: CASPSHSYNEQFF
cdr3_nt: TGTGCCAGCCCTAGCCATTCCTACAATGAGCAGTTCTTC

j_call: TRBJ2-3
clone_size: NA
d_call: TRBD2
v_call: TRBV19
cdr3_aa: CASTTGTRGDTQYF
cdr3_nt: TGTGCCAGCACAACCGGGACTAGAGGGGATACGCAGTATTTT

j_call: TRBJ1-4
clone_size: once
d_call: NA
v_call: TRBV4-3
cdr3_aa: CASSQDRREKLFF
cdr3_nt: TGCGCCAGCAGCCAAGATCGGAGGGAAAAACTGTTTTTT

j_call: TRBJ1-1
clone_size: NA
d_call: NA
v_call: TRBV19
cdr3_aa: CASSYATGFTEAFF
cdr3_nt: TGTGCCAGTAGTTACGCAACAGGGTTTACTGAAGCTTTCTTT

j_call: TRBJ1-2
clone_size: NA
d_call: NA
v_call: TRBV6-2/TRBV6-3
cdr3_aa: CASSPRRGIYGYTF
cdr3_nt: TGTGCCAGCAGTCCCAGAAGGGGGATCTATGGCTACACCTTC

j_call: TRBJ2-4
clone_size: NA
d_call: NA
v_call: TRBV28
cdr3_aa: CASSSHSMTGRWNIQYF
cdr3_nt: TGTGCCAGCAGTTCCCATTCGATGACAGGGAGGTGGAACATTCAGTACTTC

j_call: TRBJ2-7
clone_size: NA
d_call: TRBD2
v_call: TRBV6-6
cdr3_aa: CASSRSLAGGLGGEQYF
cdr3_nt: TGTGCCAGCAGCCGATCCCTAGCGGGGGGCCTCGGCGGGGAGCAGTACTTC

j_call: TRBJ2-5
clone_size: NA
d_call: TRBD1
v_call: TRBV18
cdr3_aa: CASSPKNRGRETQYF
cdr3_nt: TGTGCCAGCTCACCGAAAAACAGGGGGCGGGAGACCCAGTACTTC